This TCR beta chain was recorded in a study of T-cell reconstitution after alpha-beta-depleted transplantation in children. Unique molecular identifiers were incorporated during preparation of the TCRbeta library. One entry per CDR3 protein results from TCRdb running MiXCR on the PCR reads. The sample includes more than 550,000 distinct CDR3 sequences, about 10% seen only once; the top ten take approximately 4.1%. This clonotype was counted between two and nine times. V lost 4 bases to trimming and J lost 1 base; unmatched junction nucleotides: 9. The CDR3 consists of 16 residues. Per the germline V gene, CDR1 is SGHRS and CDR2 is YFSETQ.

The receptor's source is a human donor who donated a stem cell graft to a child with acute myeloid leukemia. This chain uses TRBV5-1 with TRBJ2-7; 9 bases are a match to TRBD1. Sequenced material: PBMCs from the stem cell graft donor, taken from the stem cell graft. The CDR3 coding sequence is TGCGCCAGCAGCGTCCGGACAGGGGAAGGATCCTACGAGCAGTACTTC. Translation: CASSVRTGEGSYEQYF.